This record concerns one T cell receptor beta chain sequence. This specimen comes from a study of T cell changes during pregnancy in multiple sclerosis. Clones were read by immunoSEQ multiplex PCR, and TCRdb kept only the in-frame ones, dropping some. Among roughly 48,000 clones listed, 85% to 95% were seen once. V was trimmed by 5 bases and J by 0 bases, leaving 11 bases between them. CDR1 is SGHVS, CDR2 FQNEAQ, per germline. This CDR3 is 15 amino acids long. The TCR originated in a female donor in good health, enrolled as a control in a pregnancy study. The sample was CD4+ T cells from peripheral blood mononuclear cells, taken in the second trimester of pregnancy. The V gene is TRBV7-8, the J gene TRBJ1-5, with D perhaps TRBD1 (5 bases). CDR3 sequence reads: CASSPLQVSNQPQHF. The DNA of the CDR3 is TGTGCCAGCAGCCCATTACAGGTTAGCAATCAGCCCCAGCATTTT. Filled out from reference TRBV7-8 and TRBJ1-5, the complete variable domain reads GAGVSQSPRYKVAKRGQDVALRCDPISGHVSLFWYQQALGQGPEFLTYFQNEAQLDKSGLPSDRFFAERPEGSVSTLKIQRTQQEDSAVYLCASSPLQVSNQPQHFGDGTRLSIL.